The 28 T cell receptor beta chains listed next were all sequenced from one sample in a study of blood T cell repertoires in COVID-19. Some clones are missing from TCRdb's copy, which holds only in-frame ones; the method was immunoSEQ multiplex PCR. The table has 55,000 to 80,000 clones, less than 85% seen once. Sequenced sample: peripheral blood. These receptor sequences come from an elderly man with active COVID-19.

This chain connects TRBV20-1 to TRBJ2-7; TRBD2 matches 8 bases. Per germline, CDR1 DFQATT and CDR2 SNEGSKA (reference sequence). The CDR3 has 15 residues. Trimming took 3 bases from V and 0 from J; bases not matched to a gene: 7. CDR3 in DNA: TGCAGTGCTAGTTTGAAAAGCGGGGGCTCCTACGAGCAGTACTTC. This translates into CSASLKSGGSYEQYF.

The genes are TRBV14 and TRBJ1-1; D is uncertain. V was clipped by 4 bases and J by 8 bases, with 17 bases between them. Germline V lookup: CDR1 SGHDN, CDR2 FVKESK. The CDR3 is 14 amino acids. This CDR3 reads CASSPSLGRREAFF. For the CDR3, the DNA is TGTGCCAGCAGCCCTAGCCTAGGGAGAAGAGAAGCTTTCTTT.

The chain employs TRBV30 and TRBJ2-2; TRBD2 is a possible D gene (5 bases). Trimming removed 0 bases at V and 5 bases at J, with 13 bases between. CDR1 and CDR2 (germline): GTSNPN, SVGIG (reference sequence). The CDR3 totals 15 residues. The chain's CDR3 is CAWSVPGYNTGELFF. CDR3 DNA sequence: TGTGCCTGGAGTGTACCGGGGTATAATACCGGGGAGCTGTTTTTT. Full variable domain (remainder filled in from reference TRBV30 and TRBJ2-2): SQTIHQWPATLVQPVGSPLSLECTVEGTSNPNLYWYRQAAGRGLQLLFYSVGIGQISSEVPQNLSASRPQDRQFILSSKKLLLSDSGFYLCAWSVPGYNTGELFFGEGSRLTVL.

The chain couples TRBV18 to TRBJ1-2, with D possibly matching TRBD1 (6 bases). The length of the CDR3 is 14 residues. The V gene's germline CDR1 is KGHSH and CDR2 LQKENI. Trimming took 2 bases from V and 0 from J, leaving 7 bases between them. CDR3 loop: CASSPAGANYGYTF. CDR3 nucleotide sequence: TGTGCCAGCTCACCAGCAGGGGCTAACTATGGCTACACCTTC.

CDR3 DNA: TGCAGCGTTGTCGACGGGGCGATATGGGGGCGGGTCATCGCGAATGAGCAGTTCTTC. The encoded protein is CSVVDGAIWGRVIANEQFF. This sequence joins TRBV29-1 and TRBJ2-1, with TRBD1 as a possible D gene (6 bases). V lost 4 bases, J lost 7 bases, and 32 bases lay in between. Germline assignment: CDR1 SQVTM and CDR2 ANQGSEA. This CDR3 contains 19 residues.

The CDR3, as DNA: TGTGCCAGCAGGGAATACTTAACGGGTGTGAACACTGAAGCTTTCTTT. This translates into CASREYLTGVNTEAFF. The chain employs TRBV27 and TRBJ1-1, with D unresolved. Germline V gene sequence: CDR1 MNHEY, CDR2 SMNVEV (reference sequence). V was trimmed by 6 bases and J by 0 bases, leaving 17 bases between them. The CDR3 totals 16 residues.

The chain employs TRBV4-2 and TRBJ2-7; TRBD1 might be the D (6 bases). This CDR3 is built from 14 residues. V lost 4 bases and J lost 5, with 15 bases in between. Germline CDR1 is LGHNA and CDR2 is YNFKEQ. CDR3 residues: CASSPLSTGNEQYF. The DNA for the CDR3 is TGTGCCAGCAGCCCACTATCGACAGGAAACGAGCAGTACTTC.

J is TRBJ1-2 and V is TRBV7-3; no clear D. V was clipped by 4 bases and J by 8 bases, with 14 bases between them. CDR3 size: 13 residues. Germline V CDR1 and CDR2: SGHTA, FQGTGA. As DNA, the CDR3 is TGTGCCAGCAGCTCGAACCAATACAGAGGCTACACCTTC. This gives the protein CASSSNQYRGYTF.

The J gene is TRBJ2-2, the V gene TRBV5-1; 9 nucleotides line up with TRBD1. Germline V CDR1 and CDR2: SGHRS, YFSETQ. The CDR3 is made up of 16 amino acids. The V and J ends lost 4 bases and 7 bases, in that order; junction bases with no gene match: 11. The CDR3 DNA reads as TGCGCCAGCAGCAGAGACAGGGGGTTACAAAGCGGGGAGCTGTTTTTT. As protein: CASSRDRGLQSGELFF.

The table lists this clone with a count of one. The CDR3 spells CASSATTGTGQNEQFF. The DNA of the CDR3 is TGTGCCAGCAGCGCCACTACCGGGACAGGGCAGAATGAGCAGTTCTTC. The rearrangement links TRBV7-2 to TRBJ2-1; 9 bases are a match to TRBD1. The junction had 12 bases not matched to a gene; V was cut back by 5 bases and J by 7 bases. The CDR3 is 16 amino acids. Germline values: CDR1 SGHTA, CDR2 FQGNSA.

This chain connects TRBV9 to TRBJ2-3; TRBD2 aligns across 9 bases. V was pared by 4 bases and J by 5 bases, with 11 bases of the junction left unmatched. Germline assignment: CDR1 SGDLS and CDR2 YYNGEE. This CDR3 has 16 amino acids. The CDR3 DNA reads as TGTGCCAGCAGCCCCCAGGGCGGGAGGGCTGGAGATACGCAGTATTTT. Its protein is CASSPQGGRAGDTQYF.

This clone was detected once. The V gene is TRBV14, the J gene TRBJ2-7; 9 positions match TRBD1. After removal of 1 base from V and 0 bases from J, the junction contained 4 bases not matched to a gene. The germline CDR1 and CDR2 sequences are SGHDN and FVKESK. This CDR3 spans 16 amino acids. CDR3 DNA sequence: TGTGCCAGCAGCCAAGGTCTGGGACAGGGCTCCTACGAGCAGTACTTC. Encoded protein: CASSQGLGQGSYEQYF.

The chain uses TRBV18 and TRBJ2-1; 9 positions match TRBD2. The trim removed 0 bases at V and 6 bases at J, leaving 3 bases unmatched. This CDR3 is 15 amino acids long. Per the germline V gene, CDR1 is KGHSH and CDR2 is LQKENI. The CDR3 nucleotides read TGTGCCAGCTCACCACCGGGACTAGCTGGCAATGAGCAGTTCTTC. Protein sequence: CASSPPGLAGNEQFF.

This clone has just a few counts. This chain uses TRBV4-3 with TRBJ2-2, with D perhaps TRBD2 (6 bases). The CDR3 extends over 16 amino acids. CDR1 and CDR2 from the germline V gene are LGHNA and YSLEER. The V gene lost 0 bases and the J gene lost 5 bases, with 13 bases spanning the gap. The CDR3 region has the DNA TGCGCCAGCAGCCAAGATCGGCTAGCGAGAACCGGGGAGCTGTTTTTT. Amino acids: CASSQDRLARTGELFF.

The chain is built from TRBV3-1 (or the pseudogene TRBV3-2) and TRBJ1-4; D gene ambiguous. Germline loops: CDR1 LGHDT, CDR2 YNNKEL (reference sequence). The germline V and J ends were trimmed by 1 base and 8 bases, with 5 bases remaining between them. The CDR3 covers 12 residues. This chain's CDR3 is CASSQVEEKLFF. CDR3 bases: TGTGCCAGCAGCCAAGTAGAAGAAAAACTGTTTTTT.

J is TRBJ2-4 and V is TRBV29-1, with D possibly TRBD1 on 5 matching bases. There are 14 residues in the CDR3. V was shortened by 4 bases and J by 8 bases, with 18 bases between the two germline ends. Germline V gives CDR1 SQVTM, CDR2 ANQGSEA. DNA of the CDR3: TGCAGCGTTGTAATTCTCGGCAGGGTAGACATTCAGTACTTC. As protein: CSVVILGRVDIQYF.

V is TRBV7-9 and J is TRBJ2-3; D gene ambiguous. CDR3 length equals 14 residues. The V gene lost 0 bases and the J gene lost 0 bases, with 4 bases spanning the gap. Per germline, CDR1 SEHNR and CDR2 FQNEAQ (reference sequence). DNA for the CDR3: TGTGCCAGCAGCTTAGCCCAGAGCACAGATACGCAGTATTTT. This translates into CASSLAQSTDTQYF.

V usage is TRBV4-3 and J usage is TRBJ1-2; a weak D match, TRBD1 (6 bases). The V and J ends lost 0 bases and 8 bases respectively, with 22 bases between them. This CDR3 spans 17 amino acids. Germline assignment: CDR1 LGHNA and CDR2 YSLEER. CDR3 nucleotides: TGCGCCAGCAGCCAAGATTTTGGAACAGGGCGGTTGGGCGGCTACACCTTC. Its protein product is CASSQDFGTGRLGGYTF.

The chain recombines TRBV18 with TRBJ2-2; 7 bases align to TRBD1. The CDR3 extends over 17 amino acids. Germline V gene data show CDR1 as KGHSH and CDR2 as LQKENI. V lost 3 bases, J lost 0 bases, and 7 bases stayed unmatched. CDR3 sequence: CASSPSRDSANTGELFF. The DNA of the CDR3 is TGTGCCAGCTCACCCTCCCGGGACAGCGCGAACACCGGGGAGCTGTTTTTT.

The chain links TRBV6-4 to TRBJ1-1, with D possibly TRBD1 on 6 matching bases. CDR3 length: 12 amino acids. Per germline, CDR1 MRHNA and CDR2 SNTAGT. Trimming took 0 bases from V and 9 from J, leaving 8 bases between them. DNA of the CDR3: TGTGCCAGCAGTGACTCGAGGGGGAAAGCTTTCTTT. Amino acids: CASSDSRGKAFF.

A few counts support this clone. The chain couples TRBV4-2 to TRBJ2-7; D may be TRBD1 (6 bases). The CDR3 totals 17 residues. V was clipped by 1 base and J by 3 bases, with 19 bases between them. Looked up from germline, CDR1 is LGHNA and CDR2 is YNFKEQ. CDR3 residues: CASSQAGYRDDSYEQYF. DNA of the CDR3: TGTGCCAGCAGCCAAGCGGGCTACAGGGACGACAGCTACGAGCAGTACTTC.

The rearrangement links TRBV4-1 to TRBJ1-1; D remains unclear. V shed 1 base and J shed 6 bases, with 15 bases lying between them. Germline V gives CDR1 MGHRA, CDR2 YSYEKL. The CDR3 consists of 15 residues. In DNA, the CDR3 is TGCGCCAGCAGCCAAGCTTCTCAGATTGTCTCTGAAGCTTTCTTT. This gives the protein CASSQASQIVSEAFF.

A single count supports this clone. The rearrangement links TRBV27 to TRBJ1-3; the D is unclear. There are 15 residues in the CDR3. The V end was cut by 4 bases, the J end by 0 bases, with 10 bases between. Germline V gene sequence: CDR1 MNHEY, CDR2 SMNVEV (reference sequence). The CDR3, as DNA: TGTGCCAGCAGTTCCCCTTCCTCCTCTGGAAACACCATATATTTT. Translating gives CASSSPSSSGNTIYF.

The chain joins TRBV29-1 to TRBJ1-3; D perhaps matches TRBD1 (6 bases). The germline V gene encodes CDR1 SQVTM and CDR2 ANQGSEA. The CDR3 length is 13 residues. Trimming shortened V by 7 bases and J by 4 bases, and 14 bases separated the two germline ends. The CDR3 DNA follows: TGCAGCGCTCAACAGGGTTCAGGAAACACCATATATTTT. Its protein product is CSAQQGSGNTIYF.

The V and J genes are TRBV9 and TRBJ2-1; 9 bases are shared with TRBD2. The CDR3 is made up of 16 amino acids. Germline V gives CDR1 SGDLS, CDR2 YYNGEE. Trimming took 0 bases from V and 1 from J; bases not matched to a gene: 2. CDR3 region: CASSVEAGGSYNEQFF. CDR3 DNA: TGTGCCAGCAGCGTAGAGGCGGGGGGGTCCTACAATGAGCAGTTCTTC.

This clone was recorded only once. The J gene is TRBJ1-1, the V gene TRBV5-1, with D unresolved. The CDR3 totals 14 residues. Germline V gene sequence: CDR1 SGHRS, CDR2 YFSETQ. The ends were cut back, 0 bases at V and 2 bases at J, with 8 bases in the middle. The CDR3 spells CASSLGSLNTEAFF. The CDR3 DNA is TGCGCCAGCAGCTTGGGCAGTTTAAACACTGAAGCTTTCTTT.

This rearrangement joins TRBV30 to TRBJ1-5; TRBD1 agrees at 8 bases. The V gene's germline CDR1 is GTSNPN and CDR2 SVGIG (reference sequence). The length of the CDR3 is 15 residues. V lost 2 bases, J lost 6 bases, and 9 bases stayed unmatched. CDR3 protein: CAWSPGGRVGQPQHF. The CDR3 DNA follows: TGTGCCTGGAGTCCAGGGGGCAGGGTAGGTCAGCCCCAGCATTTT.

This sequence joins TRBV18 and TRBJ1-4, with unresolved D. The CDR3 loop spans 13 amino acids. Trimming cost V 5 bases and J 8 bases, with 12 bases left between them. Germline CDR1 is KGHSH and CDR2 is LQKENI. Here the CDR3 reads CASSSGRIEKLFF. The CDR3 DNA is TGTGCCAGCTCATCGGGTCGGATCGAAAAACTGTTTTTT. The full variable domain, rest sourced from reference TRBV18 and TRBJ1-4, is NAGVMQNPRHLVRRRGQEARLRCSPMKGHSHVYWYRQLPEEGLKFMVYLQKENIIDESGMPKERFSAEFPKEGPSILRIQQVVRGDSAAYFCASSSGRIEKLFFGSGTQLSVL.